A single sample is the source of the 23 T cell receptor beta chains below, sequenced in a study of cytomegalovirus exposure and HLA in healthy donors. TCRdb's copy holds only in-frame clones and misses some; the assay was immunoSEQ multiplex PCR. The table records fewer than 250,000 clones, 87% of them present only once. The sequencing sample was made of PBMCs. Every receptor here comes from a young man in good health and CMV-seronegative.

This clone appeared a single time. The genes are TRBV4-1 and TRBJ2-2; tentatively, D is TRBD2 (6 bases). This CDR3 has 17 amino acids. V was clipped by 0 bases and J by 4 bases, with 15 bases between them. Germline V gene data show CDR1 as MGHRA and CDR2 as YSYEKL. CDR3 loop: CASSQEPGVTSTGELFF. In DNA, the CDR3 is TGCGCCAGCAGCCAAGAGCCGGGAGTAACGAGCACCGGGGAGCTGTTTTTT.

This clone was counted a single time. The rearrangement uses TRBV2 and TRBJ2-1; 7 nucleotides line up with TRBD2. The CDR3 extends over 16 amino acids. V shed 3 bases and J 4 bases; nucleotides not matched to a gene: 9. The germline V gene encodes CDR1 SNHLY and CDR2 FYNNEI. The CDR3 protein is CASSEVSSGLYNEQFF. The CDR3 bases are TGTGCCAGCAGTGAGGTGTCTAGCGGACTATACAATGAGCAGTTCTTC.

This sequence joins TRBV9 and TRBJ2-7, with a possible D match to TRBD2 (7 bases). Germline CDR1 reads SGDLS; CDR2 reads YYNGEE. The CDR3 is made up of 15 amino acids. V was cut by 3 bases and J by 3 bases, with 16 bases left in between. The CDR3 protein is CASSEGGTVDYEQYF. CDR3 in DNA: TGTGCCAGCAGCGAGGGGGGGACGGTGGACTACGAGCAGTACTTC.

J is TRBJ2-7 and V is TRBV7-8, with 11 bases fitting TRBD2. The CDR3 is made up of 17 amino acids. V lost 5 bases, J lost 7 bases, and 16 bases stayed unmatched. Germline V lookup: CDR1 SGHVS, CDR2 FQNEAQ. CDR3 nucleotide sequence: TGTGCCAGCAGCCCTACCTTAGCGGGAGGGCCATCAGAAGAGCAGTACTTC. Amino acid sequence: CASSPTLAGGPSEEQYF.

The rearrangement links TRBV7-2 to TRBJ2-3; D gene uncertain. This CDR3 is 14 amino acids long. The germline V gene encodes CDR1 SGHTA and CDR2 FQGNSA. Trimming took off 3 bases at V and 4 bases at J, with 11 bases between the two ends. In nucleotides, the CDR3 is TGTGCCAGCAGCTTTGTACTGGCGGCAGATACGCAGTATTTT. Its protein is CASSFVLAADTQYF.

The gene calls are TRBV15 and TRBJ1-5; unclear D gene. Germline CDR1 and CDR2: LNHNV and YYDKDF (reference sequence). The V gene lost 4 bases and the J gene lost 2 bases, with 3 bases spanning the gap. CDR3 length equals 12 residues. CDR3 residues: CATSIGNQPQHF. CDR3 coding DNA: TGTGCCACCAGCATCGGCAATCAGCCCCAGCATTTT.

The chain has TRBV5-4 and TRBJ1-2; 7 bases align to TRBD1. The CDR3 runs to 13 residues. CDR1 is SGHNT and CDR2 is YYREEE in the germline V gene (reference sequence). With 5 bases clipped from V and 7 bases from J, the junction kept 8 bases outside the gene matches. This CDR3 reads CASRTGNTAGYTF. The CDR3 DNA reads TGTGCCAGCAGGACAGGGAACACGGCTGGCTACACCTTC. The entire variable domain, with the rest obtained from reference TRBV5-4 and TRBJ1-2, is as follows: ETGVTQSPTHLIKTRGQQVTLRCSSQSGHNTVSWYQQALGQGPQFIFQYYREEENGRGNFPPRFSGLQFPNYSSELNVNALELDDSALYLCASRTGNTAGYTFGSGTRLTVV.

V and J are TRBV5-5 and TRBJ1-2; 8 positions match TRBD1. Germline V gene sequence: CDR1 SGHKS, CDR2 YYEKEE (reference sequence). V was clipped by 4 bases and J by 4 bases; unmatched bases: 12. CDR3 size: 16 residues. CDR3 protein: CASSRRPDRVAYGYTF. The CDR3, as DNA: TGTGCCAGCAGCCGGAGGCCGGACAGGGTAGCCTATGGCTACACCTTC.

This clone came up a few times. The chain carries TRBV6-5 and TRBJ1-6; 8 bases fit TRBD1. After removal of 4 bases from V and 9 bases from J, the junction contained 2 bases not matched to a gene. The CDR3 has 13 residues. Germline V gene data show CDR1 as MNHEY and CDR2 as SVGAGI. The CDR3 DNA reads TGTGCCAGCAGTTGGGACAGGAGTTCACCCCTCCACTTT. It is translated as CASSWDRSSPLHF.

The chain carries TRBV2 and TRBJ1-1; tentatively, D is TRBD1 (5 bases). The CDR3 totals 13 residues. Germline V gives CDR1 SNHLY, CDR2 FYNNEI. Deletions cut 5 bases from V and 3 bases from J, with 10 bases between. CDR3 amino acids: CASSRGDHTEAFF. CDR3 bases: TGTGCCAGCAGTCGGGGGGACCACACTGAAGCTTTCTTT.

J is TRBJ2-5 and V is TRBV4-3, with D possibly being TRBD2 (6 bases). Germline CDR1 and CDR2: LGHNA and YSLEER. V lost 1 base to trimming and J lost 1 base, with 13 bases between them. This CDR3 has 16 residues. For the CDR3, the DNA is TGCGCCAGCAGCCAAGGCCCCCCCGGGAGCCAAGAGACCCAGTACTTC. Its translation: CASSQGPPGSQETQYF.

The rearrangement uses TRBV28 and TRBJ1-5; D remains unclear. Trimming shortened V by 4 bases and J by 3 bases, and 10 bases separated the two germline ends. CDR1 MDHEN and CDR2 SYDVKM come from the germline V gene. The CDR3 loop spans 14 amino acids. CDR3 sequence reads: CASSSPGTNQPQHF. As DNA, the CDR3 is TGTGCCAGCAGTTCCCCGGGTACCAATCAGCCCCAGCATTTT.

This chain joins TRBV9 and TRBJ2-1; D is unclear. Germline CDR1 is SGDLS and CDR2 is YYNGEE. The ends were cut back, 0 bases at V and 0 bases at J, with 4 bases in the middle. The CDR3 runs 14 residues. The DNA for the CDR3 is TGTGCCAGCAGCGTAGTCAGCTCCTACAATGAGCAGTTCTTC. Residues: CASSVVSSYNEQFF.

In DNA form, the CDR3 reads TGTGCCAGCAGTCTTGACAGGGGGCGAATCCCGGATCAGCCCCAGCATTTT. Its protein product is CASSLDRGRIPDQPQHF. The chain recombines TRBV27 with TRBJ1-5; 10 nucleotides line up with TRBD1. CDR1 is MNHEY, CDR2 SMNVEV, per germline (reference sequence). The ends lost 5 bases at V and 5 bases at J; junction bases unmatched: 12. The CDR3 consists of 17 residues.

J is TRBJ2-3 and V is TRBV4-3, with D perhaps matching TRBD2 (5 bases). Germline V gene lookup returns CDR1 LGHNA and CDR2 YSLEER. This CDR3 is built from 15 residues. V lost 1 base to trimming and J lost 0 bases, with 8 bases between them. CDR3 region: CASSQGLSSTDTQYF. The CDR3 bases are TGCGCCAGCAGCCAAGGACTATCTAGCACAGATACGCAGTATTTT.

This clone has only a few counts. This rearrangement joins TRBV6-5 to TRBJ1-5, with TRBD1 matching over 7 bases. This CDR3 contains 13 residues. The V gene's germline CDR1 is MNHEY and CDR2 SVGAGI. With V trimmed by 5 bases and J by 5 bases, 3 bases remained unmatched. The CDR3: CASSDREHQPQHF. For the CDR3, the DNA is TGTGCCAGCAGTGACAGGGAACATCAGCCCCAGCATTTT.

The rearrangement uses TRBV28 and TRBJ2-1, with no clear D. Germline CDR1 and CDR2: MDHEN and SYDVKM. V was trimmed by 5 bases and J by 3 bases, leaving 11 bases between them. This CDR3 has 14 residues. The CDR3 nucleotides read TGTGCCAGCAGTCCTACTAATATCTACAATGAGCAGTTCTTC. Translating it yields CASSPTNIYNEQFF.

The rearrangement links TRBV7-9 to TRBJ2-7, with D uncertain. The CDR3 loop spans 12 amino acids. V gave up 7 bases and J gave up 2 bases, with 9 bases separating them. Germline loops: CDR1 SEHNR, CDR2 FQNEAQ (reference sequence). The CDR3, as DNA: TGTGCCAGCACTAACAGTACCTACGAGCAGTACTTC. Amino acid sequence: CASTNSTYEQYF. The variable domain in full, completed from reference TRBV7-9 and TRBJ2-7, reads DTGVSQNPRHKITKRGQNVTFRCDPISEHNRLYWYRQTLGQGPEFLTYFQNEAQLEKSRLLSDRFSAERPKGSFSTLEIQRTEQGDSAMYLCASTNSTYEQYFGPGTRLTVT.

V and J are TRBV6-1 and TRBJ2-1, with a weak D call TRBD2 (5 bases). Trimming took 4 bases from V and 0 from J, leaving 13 bases between them. CDR3 length: 16 residues. Germline V lookup: CDR1 MNHNS, CDR2 SASEGT. The CDR3 protein is CASSGRVYRSYNEQFF. The CDR3 DNA reads TGTGCCAGCAGTGGGCGGGTGTATCGCTCCTACAATGAGCAGTTCTTC.

This clone was seen only once. The gene calls are TRBV19 and TRBJ2-2, with 9 bases fitting TRBD2. V dropped 7 bases and J dropped 3; count of bases not matched to a gene: 6. The CDR3 has 15 amino acids. Germline CDR1 LNHDA, CDR2 SQIVND (reference sequence). The CDR3: CASTGGRADTGELFF. The DNA of the CDR3 is TGTGCCAGTACTGGCGGGAGGGCGGACACCGGGGAGCTGTTTTTT.

This clone is a singleton in its sample. The chain couples TRBV7-9 to TRBJ2-3, with 7 bases lining up with TRBD2. Germline CDR1 and CDR2: SEHNR and FQNEAQ (reference sequence). There are 15 residues in the CDR3. J gave up 5 bases and V 0 bases, and 5 bases lay outside the gene matches. The CDR3 nucleotides read TGTGCCAGCAGCTTAGCGGGAGGGCCTATAGATACGCAGTATTTT. Translating gives CASSLAGGPIDTQYF.

The chain is built from TRBV11-2 and TRBJ2-7, with 13 positions matching TRBD2. Trimming at V came to 1 base and at J to 2 bases, leaving 5 bases not matched to a gene. The length of the CDR3 is 17 residues. Germline CDR1 is SGHAT and CDR2 is FQNNGV. In DNA, the CDR3 is TGTGCCAGCAGCTTAGGATGGACTAGCGGGGGCCCCTACGAGCAGTACTTC. Amino acids: CASSLGWTSGGPYEQYF.

This chain joins TRBV9 and TRBJ2-1; TRBD2 is a possible D gene (6 bases). This CDR3 has 14 amino acids. Germline CDR1 is SGDLS and CDR2 is YYNGEE. V lost 4 bases and J lost 5, with 13 bases in between. The DNA for the CDR3 is TGTGCCAGCAGCCCCGGGACTTCGAACAATGAGCAGTTCTTC. This sequence encodes CASSPGTSNNEQFF.